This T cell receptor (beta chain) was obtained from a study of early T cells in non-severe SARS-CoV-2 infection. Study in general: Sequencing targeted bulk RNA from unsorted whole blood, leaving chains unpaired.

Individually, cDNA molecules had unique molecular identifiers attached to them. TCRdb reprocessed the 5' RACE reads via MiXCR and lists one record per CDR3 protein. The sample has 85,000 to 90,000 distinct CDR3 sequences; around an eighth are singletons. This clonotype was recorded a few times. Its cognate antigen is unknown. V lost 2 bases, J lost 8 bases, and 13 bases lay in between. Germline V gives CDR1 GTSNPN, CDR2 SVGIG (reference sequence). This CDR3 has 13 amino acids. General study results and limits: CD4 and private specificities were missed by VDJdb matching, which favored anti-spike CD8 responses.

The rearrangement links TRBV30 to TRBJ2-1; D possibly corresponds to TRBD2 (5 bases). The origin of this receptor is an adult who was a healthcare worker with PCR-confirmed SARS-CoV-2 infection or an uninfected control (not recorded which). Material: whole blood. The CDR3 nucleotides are TGTGCCTGGAGTTTCGGGGTAAGGGATGAGCAGTTCTTC. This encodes CAWSFGVRDEQFF.